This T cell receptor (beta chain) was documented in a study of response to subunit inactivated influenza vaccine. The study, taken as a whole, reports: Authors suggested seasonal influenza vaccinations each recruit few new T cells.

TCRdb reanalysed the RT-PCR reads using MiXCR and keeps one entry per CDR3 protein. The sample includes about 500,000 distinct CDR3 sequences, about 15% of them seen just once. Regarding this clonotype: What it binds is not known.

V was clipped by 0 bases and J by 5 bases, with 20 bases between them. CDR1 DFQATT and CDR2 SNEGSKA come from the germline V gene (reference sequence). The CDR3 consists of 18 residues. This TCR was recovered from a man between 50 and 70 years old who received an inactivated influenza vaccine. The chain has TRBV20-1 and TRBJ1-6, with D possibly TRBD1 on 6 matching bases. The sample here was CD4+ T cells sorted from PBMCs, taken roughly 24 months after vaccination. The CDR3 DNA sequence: TGCAGTGCTAGAGATGTTTCGACAGGATGGTCAAATAATTCACCCCTCCACTTT. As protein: CSARDVSTGWSNNSPLHF.